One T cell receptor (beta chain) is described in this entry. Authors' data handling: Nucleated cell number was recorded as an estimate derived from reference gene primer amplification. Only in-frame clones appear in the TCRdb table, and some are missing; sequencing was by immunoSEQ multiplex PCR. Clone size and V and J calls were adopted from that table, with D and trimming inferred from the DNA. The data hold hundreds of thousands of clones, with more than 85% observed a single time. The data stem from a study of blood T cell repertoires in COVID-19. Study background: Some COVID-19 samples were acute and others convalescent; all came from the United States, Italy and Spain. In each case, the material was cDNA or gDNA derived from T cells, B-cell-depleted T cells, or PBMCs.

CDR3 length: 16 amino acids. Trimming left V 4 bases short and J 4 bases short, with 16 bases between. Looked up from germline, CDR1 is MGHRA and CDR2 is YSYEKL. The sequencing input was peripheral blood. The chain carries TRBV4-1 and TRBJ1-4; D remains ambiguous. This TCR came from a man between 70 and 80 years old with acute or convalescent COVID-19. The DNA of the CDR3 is TGCGCCAGCAGCCGGAGAACCGTAGCCCTTAATGAAAAACTGTTTTTT. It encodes CASSRRTVALNEKLFF.